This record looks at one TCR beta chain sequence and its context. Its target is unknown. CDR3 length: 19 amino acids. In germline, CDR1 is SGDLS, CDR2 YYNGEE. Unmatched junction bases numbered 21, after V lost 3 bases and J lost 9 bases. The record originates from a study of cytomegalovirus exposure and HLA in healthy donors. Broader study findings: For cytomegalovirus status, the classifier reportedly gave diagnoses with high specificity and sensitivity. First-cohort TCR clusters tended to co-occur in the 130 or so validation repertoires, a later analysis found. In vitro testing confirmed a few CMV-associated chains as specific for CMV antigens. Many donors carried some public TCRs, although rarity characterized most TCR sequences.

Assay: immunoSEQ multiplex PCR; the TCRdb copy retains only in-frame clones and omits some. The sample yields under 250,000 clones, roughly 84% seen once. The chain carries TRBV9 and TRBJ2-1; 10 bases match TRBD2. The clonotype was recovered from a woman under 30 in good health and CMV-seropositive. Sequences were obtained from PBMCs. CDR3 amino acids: CASSAVLAGTTTRPGEQFF. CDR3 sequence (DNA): TGTGCCAGCAGCGCAGTACTAGCGGGAACTACTACTAGACCCGGTGAGCAGTTCTTC.